The 24 T cell receptor beta chains listed next were all sequenced from one sample in a study of T cells in Graves' hyperthyroidism and ophthalmopathy. Amplification yielded TCR beta CDR3 regions, with RNA transcripts as the source. HTBI primers were used for first-round RT-PCR of the TCR CDR3. TCRdb redid the calling of the multiplex PCR reads with MiXCR, one entry per CDR3 protein. The sample yields 500,000 to 650,000 distinct CDR3 sequences, around 20% seen once. The sequenced sample consisted of blood. These receptor sequences come from a middle-aged man with Graves' ophthalmopathy.

As concerns this clonotype: A junction boundary mismatches the germline segment, possibly from a read error. The DNA of the CDR3 is TGTGCCAGCAGCCATCAGTTCTCCTCTCGAAACACCATATATTTT. It specifies CASSHQFSSRNTIYF. The V gene is TRBV3-1, the J gene TRBJ1-3; D not resolved. The germline V gene has CDR1 LGHDT and CDR2 YNNKEL (reference sequence). This CDR3 has 15 amino acids. The variable domain in full, completed from reference TRBV3-1 and TRBJ1-3, reads DTAVSQTPKYLVTQMGNDKSIKCEQNLGHDTMYWYKQDSKKFLKIMFSYNNKELIINETVPNRFSPKSPDKAHLNLHINSLELGDSAVYFCASSHQFSSRNTIYFGEGSWLTVV.

This clonotype occurred many times. The chain couples TRBV28 to TRBJ2-4; D is perhaps TRBD1 or TRBD2 (5 bases each). The germline V and J ends were trimmed by 5 bases and 1 base, with 24 bases remaining between them. Germline CDR1 reads MDHEN; CDR2 reads SYDVKM. The CDR3 contains 19 residues. CDR3 in amino acids: CASSATGTHIKEAKNIQYF. CDR3 nucleotides: TGTGCCAGCAGTGCTACCGGGACGCACATTAAGGAGGCCAAAAACATTCAGTACTTC. Full variable domain (rest looked up from reference TRBV28 and TRBJ2-4): DVKVTQSSRYLVKRTGEKVFLECVQDMDHENMFWYRQDPGLGLRLIYFSYDVKMKEKGDIPEGYSVSREKKERFSLILESASTNQTSMYLCASSATGTHIKEAKNIQYFGAGTRLSVL.

DNA for the CDR3: TGTGCTAGTGGTTTGCCCCCCTACCAGCATTTT. Translating gives CASGLPPYQHF. This chain connects TRBV12-5 to TRBJ1-5; no clear D gene. This CDR3 comprises 11 residues. Trimming shortened V by 2 bases and J by 12 bases, and 8 bases separated the two germline ends. Germline CDR1 and CDR2: LGHNT and FRNRAP.

This clonotype was detected only a few times. The gene calls are TRBV12-3 or TRBV12-4 and TRBJ1-2; D not certain. The CDR3 is 14 amino acids. V lost 6 bases and J 4 bases, leaving 15 bases between the germline ends. The CDR3 spells CASSRTTRSYGYTF. The CDR3 coding sequence is TGTGCCAGCAGCCGTACAACAAGGAGCTATGGCTACACCTTC.

This clonotype was recorded at least ten times. J is TRBJ2-7 and V is TRBV7-8; D is possibly TRBD1 or TRBD2 (5 bases each). Trimming removed 3 bases at V and 3 bases at J, with 12 bases between. The germline V gene has CDR1 SGHVS and CDR2 FQNEAQ. The length of the CDR3 is 14 residues. The CDR3 loop is CASSLGVQVYEQYF. The CDR3 coding sequence is TGTGCCAGCAGCTTGGGGGTACAGGTCTACGAGCAGTACTTC.

This clonotype was seen at least ten times. J is TRBJ1-5 and V is TRBV18; D not resolved. The germline CDR1 and CDR2 sequences are KGHSH and LQKENI. The CDR3 extends over 13 amino acids. V was pared by 1 base and J by 5 bases, with 6 bases between. The CDR3 nucleotides read TGTGCCAGCTCACCACGAAGCGATCAGCCCCAGCATTTT. It is translated as CASSPRSDQPQHF.

The sample holds many counts of this clonotype. This rearrangement joins TRBV7-2 to TRBJ2-3, with D perhaps matching TRBD2 (5 bases). Trimming stripped 4 bases from V and 1 base from J, with 12 bases between. Germline V gives CDR1 SGHTA, CDR2 FQGNSA. The CDR3 spans 15 residues. The CDR3 DNA follows: TGTGCCAGCAGCTGGCCGGGGAGAGGCACAGATACGCAGTATTTT. Encoded protein: CASSWPGRGTDTQYF.

V and J are TRBV20-1 and TRBJ2-1; 7 bases align to TRBD2. Germline CDR1 reads DFQATT; CDR2 reads SNEGSKA (reference sequence). V shed 0 bases, J shed 8 bases, and the junction held 10 bases outside the gene matches. The CDR3 length is 15 residues. The CDR3 DNA follows: TGCAGTGCTAGAGATTTTAGGACTAGTCGCGATGAGCAGTTCTTC. Translation: CSARDFRTSRDEQFF.

The V and J genes are TRBV5-5 and TRBJ2-1, with TRBD2 matching 9 bases. The J segment lost 5 bases and the V segment lost 6 bases, leaving 15 bases of the junction unmatched. Germline CDR1 reads SGHKS; CDR2 reads YYEKEE (reference sequence). The CDR3 runs 17 residues. In DNA, the CDR3 is TGTGCCAGCACCCTCAATAGCGGGGGCAGATCTGACAATGAGCAGTTCTTC. Protein product: CASTLNSGGRSDNEQFF.

This clonotype appeared many times. The chain has TRBV18 and TRBJ1-5; D is unclear. The CDR3 extends over 14 amino acids. V was clipped by 3 bases and J by 4 bases, with 10 bases between them. From germline, CDR1 is KGHSH and CDR2 LQKENI. In DNA form, the CDR3 reads TGTGCCAGCTCACCCGGGTTCGCGAATCAGCCCCAGCATTTT. Its translation is CASSPGFANQPQHF.

This clonotype appeared many times. This chain uses TRBV2 with TRBJ2-5; TRBD2 agrees at 13 bases. This CDR3 has 16 amino acids. From germline, CDR1 is SNHLY and CDR2 FYNNEI. The V segment lost 3 bases and the J segment 3 bases; nucleotides outside the gene matches: 4. CDR3 sequence (DNA): TGTGCCAGCAGTGATGGGACTAGCGGGACCAAAGAGACCCAGTACTTC. It specifies CASSDGTSGTKETQYF.

This sequence joins TRBV5-1 and TRBJ2-1; D might be TRBD1 (6 bases). With 3 bases removed from V and 5 bases from J, the gap between germline ends came to 9 bases. This CDR3 region has 13 residues. Germline loops: CDR1 SGHRS, CDR2 YFSETQ. CDR3 DNA sequence: TGCGCCAGCAGCTGGGGGCGGGACAATGAGCAGTTCTTC. It translates to CASSWGRDNEQFF.

This clonotype was recorded many times. The chain is built from TRBV30 and TRBJ1-2; 8 bases line up with TRBD1. Germline assignment: CDR1 GTSNPN and CDR2 SVGIG (reference sequence). The CDR3 has 14 residues. J gave up 4 bases and V 4 bases, and 8 bases lay outside the gene matches. CDR3 protein: CAWTLDRALYGYTF. The CDR3, as DNA: TGTGCCTGGACTTTGGACAGGGCACTCTATGGCTACACCTTC.

CDR3 in DNA: TGTGCCAGCAGGGCTAGCGGGGGAACCACAGATACGCAGTATTTT. It encodes CASRASGGTTDTQYF. J is TRBJ2-3 and V is TRBV7-9, with TRBD2 matching over 10 bases. The CDR3 is 15 amino acids. Trimming at V came to 6 bases and at J to 2 bases, leaving 5 bases not matched to a gene. Germline CDR1 SEHNR, CDR2 FQNEAQ (reference sequence).

The CDR3: CASLLVGTGKEKLFF. CDR3 nucleotides: TGTGCCAGCTTACTTGTCGGGACAGGGAAGGAAAAACTGTTTTTT. This chain connects TRBV18 to TRBJ1-4; TRBD1 aligns across 9 bases. This CDR3 is 15 amino acids long. V shed 7 bases and J 8 bases; nucleotides not matched to a gene: 11. Germline V gene lookup returns CDR1 KGHSH and CDR2 LQKENI.

This clonotype appeared a few times. The chain combines TRBV7-9 with TRBJ1-2, with 7 bases matching TRBD1. The CDR3 contains 13 residues. Trimming cost V 3 bases and J 8 bases; bases outside gene matches: 6. Looked up from germline, CDR1 is SEHNR and CDR2 is FQNEAQ (reference sequence). The CDR3 DNA reads TGTGCCAGCAGCTTGACAGGGTCGAAAGGCTACACCTTC. Amino acids: CASSLTGSKGYTF.

The chain combines TRBV30 with TRBJ1-3; TRBD1 matches at 7 bases. The CDR3 sequence is 16 residues long. Per the germline V gene, CDR1 is GTSNPN and CDR2 is SVGIG (reference sequence). Trimming at V came to 0 bases and at J to 0 bases, leaving 5 bases not matched to a gene. CDR3 in DNA: TGTGCCTGGAGTGTGGCAGGGGGTCACTCTGGAAACACCATATATTTT. The encoded protein is CAWSVAGGHSGNTIYF. The whole variable domain, filled in from reference TRBV30 and TRBJ1-3, reads SQTIHQWPATLVQPVGSPLSLECTVEGTSNPNLYWYRQAAGRGLQLLFYSVGIGQISSEVPQNLSASRPQDRQFILSSKKLLLSDSGFYLCAWSVAGGHSGNTIYFGEGSWLTVV.

This clonotype was picked up many times. The V call is TRBV18, the J call TRBJ2-7; the D gene could be TRBD1 or TRBD2 (6 bases each). The CDR3 has 14 residues. Trimming stripped 1 base from V and 2 bases from J, with 9 bases between. Germline V CDR1 and CDR2: KGHSH, LQKENI. CDR3 DNA sequence: TGTGCCAGCTCACCACAGGGGGAGGCCTACGAGCAGTACTTC. It yields the protein CASSPQGEAYEQYF.

This clonotype was seen at least ten times. This chain connects TRBV6-1 to TRBJ1-1; possible D gene TRBD1, 5 bases. CDR1 is MNHNS, CDR2 SASEGT, per germline. The CDR3 is 14 amino acids. V was cut by 7 bases and J by 7 bases, with 19 bases left in between. The CDR3 DNA sequence: TGTGCCAGCAACCAGGCGACAGTGAAAAGTGAAGCTTTCTTT. It codes for CASNQATVKSEAFF.

The chain recombines TRBV28 with TRBJ2-1; 8 nucleotides match TRBD1. This CDR3 spans 16 amino acids. V shed 4 bases, J shed 6 bases, and the junction held 11 bases outside the gene matches. Looked up from germline, CDR1 is MDHEN and CDR2 is SYDVKM. The CDR3 bases are TGTGCCAGCAGTTGGGGGGCAGGGGGCAGGACCAATGAGCAGTTCTTC. Its translation is CASSWGAGGRTNEQFF. Variable domain in full (rest from reference TRBV28 and TRBJ2-1): DVKVTQSSRYLVKRTGEKVFLECVQDMDHENMFWYRQDPGLGLRLIYFSYDVKMKEKGDIPEGYSVSREKKERFSLILESASTNQTSMYLCASSWGAGGRTNEQFFGPGTRLTVL.

This clonotype showed up many times. The gene calls are TRBV3-1 and TRBJ2-4, with D unresolved. Germline values: CDR1 LGHDT, CDR2 YNNKEL (reference sequence). The CDR3 is 13 residues long. Trimming removed 1 base at V and 9 bases at J, with 10 bases between. The CDR3 coding sequence is TGTGCCAGCAGCCAAGCCCTGCGCGGCATTCAGTACTTC. Residues: CASSQALRGIQYF. Using reference TRBV3-1 and TRBJ2-4 for the parts outside the CDR3, the full variable domain is DTAVSQTPKYLVTQMGNDKSIKCEQNLGHDTMYWYKQDSKKFLKIMFSYNNKELIINETVPNRFSPKSPDKAHLNLHINSLELGDSAVYFCASSQALRGIQYFGAGTRLSVL.

In the case of this clonotype: The junction and the germline gene differ at one end; a read error may be behind it. This chain uses TRBV5-1 with TRBJ2-2, with 8 bases that match TRBD2. Germline CDR1 is SGHRS and CDR2 is YFSETQ. The CDR3 loop spans 15 amino acids. The CDR3 spells CASSGSSGNTGEPFF. The CDR3 nucleotides read TGCGCCAGCAGCGGGAGTAGCGGGAACACCGGGGAGCCGTTTTTT. Filled out from reference TRBV5-1 and TRBJ2-2, the complete variable domain reads KAGVTQTPRYLIKTRGQQVTLSCSPISGHRSVSWYQQTPGQGLQFLFEYFSETQRNKGNFPGRFSGRQFSNSRSEMNVSTLELGDSALYLCASSGSSGNTGEPFFGEGSRLTVL.

This clonotype came up many times. The V gene is TRBV28, the J gene TRBJ2-1, with a possible D match to TRBD2 (6 bases). The CDR3 is made up of 15 amino acids. Germline CDR1 reads MDHEN; CDR2 reads SYDVKM. V lost 7 bases, J lost 0 bases, and 13 bases lay in between. The DNA for the CDR3 is TGTGCCAGCACCACGAGCGGGCGCTCCTACAATGAGCAGTTCTTC. Its protein product is CASTTSGRSYNEQFF.

J is TRBJ1-1 and V is TRBV7-9, with a tentative D call TRBD1 (5 bases). Trimming took off 0 bases at V and 10 bases at J, with 9 bases between the two ends. Germline V gene data show CDR1 as SEHNR and CDR2 as FQNEAQ (reference sequence). This CDR3 region has 12 residues. CDR3 in amino acids: CASSLASGGAFF. The CDR3 region has the DNA TGTGCCAGCAGCTTAGCCAGTGGGGGAGCTTTCTTT.